Listed here are 17 T cell receptor beta chains from one sample, sequenced in a study of T cells after yellow fever vaccination. MiXCR, applied by TCRdb to the 5' RACE reads, yields one record per CDR3 protein. The repertoire has 350,000 to 450,000 distinct CDR3 sequences, roughly 6.2% of them found once; the top ten carry about 15%. Specimen: PBMCs, collected 5 days after the yellow fever booster vaccination. The receptor source for this set is a man aged 30 to 45 who received the YFV17D yellow fever vaccine.

This clonotype was counted ten times or more. This chain links TRBV5-5 with TRBJ2-5, with D uncertain. This CDR3 spans 14 amino acids. The germline CDR1 and CDR2 sequences are SGHKS and YYEKEE (reference sequence). V lost 1 base and J 5 bases, leaving 12 bases between the germline ends. The CDR3 spells CASSLRSKGETQYF. The CDR3 DNA reads as TGTGCCAGCAGCTTGAGGTCAAAAGGGGAGACCCAGTACTTC.

This clonotype occurred a few times. The chain carries TRBV5-4 and TRBJ2-1, with D possibly matching TRBD2 (7 bases). The length of the CDR3 is 17 residues. Trimming took off 0 bases at V and 0 bases at J, with 13 bases between the two ends. Per germline, CDR1 SGHNT and CDR2 YYREEE (reference sequence). Written as DNA, the CDR3 is TGTGCCAGCAGCTTGGGGGCGGGGGCGAGCTCCTACAATGAGCAGTTCTTC. Its translation: CASSLGAGASSYNEQFF. Complete variable domain (other parts from reference TRBV5-4 and TRBJ2-1): ETGVTQSPTHLIKTRGQQVTLRCSSQSGHNTVSWYQQALGQGPQFIFQYYREEENGRGNFPPRFSGLQFPNYSSELNVNALELDDSALYLCASSLGAGASSYNEQFFGPGTRLTVL.

The table lists this clonotype with many counts. The rearrangement uses TRBV6-2 or TRBV6-3 and TRBJ2-5; possible D gene TRBD2, 7 bases. V was shortened by 10 bases and J by 4 bases, with 13 bases between the two germline ends. CDR1 and CDR2 from the germline V gene are MNHEY and SVGEGT. This CDR3 spans 12 amino acids. CDR3 in DNA: TGTGCCACCCGCGGGGGCGGAGAGACCCAGTACTTC. Encoded protein: CATRGGGETQYF.

A few counts support this clonotype. The chain combines TRBV20-1 with TRBJ2-7; a weak D match, TRBD1 (5 bases). Germline values: CDR1 DFQATT, CDR2 SNEGSKA (reference sequence). The CDR3 contains 18 residues. V lost 3 bases, J lost 2 bases, and 26 bases lay in between. The CDR3 reads CSASRRPEFGKGAYEQYF. For the CDR3, the DNA is TGCAGTGCTAGTAGGCGACCTGAGTTCGGTAAAGGGGCCTACGAGCAGTACTTC.

This clonotype has only a few counts. The gene calls are TRBV5-1 and TRBJ2-5; D is unclear. Trimming took off 10 bases at V and 3 bases at J, with 31 bases between the two ends. Germline V gene lookup returns CDR1 SGHRS and CDR2 YFSETQ. The CDR3 extends over 18 amino acids. In DNA form, the CDR3 reads TGCGCCCGAATCGGTATGGCGGAGCTATCAAAAAAGAAAGAGACCCAGTACTTC. It translates to CARIGMAELSKKKETQYF.

This clonotype was seen a handful of times. The chain combines TRBV5-5 with TRBJ1-2, with no clear D. The CDR3 totals 13 residues. The germline V gene encodes CDR1 SGHKS and CDR2 YYEKEE (reference sequence). Trimming removed 4 bases at V and 8 bases at J, with 15 bases between. The CDR3 DNA is TGTGCCAGCAGCGTGGCCGGGAGCGGGGGCTACACCTTC. Encoded protein: CASSVAGSGGYTF. Full variable domain (missing parts from reference TRBV5-5 and TRBJ1-2): DAGVTQSPTHLIKTRGQQVTLRCSPISGHKSVSWYQQVLGQGPQFIFQYYEKEERGRGNFPDRFSARQFPNYSSELNVNALLLGDSALYLCASSVAGSGGYTFGSGTRLTVV.

In this sample, this clonotype turned up a few times. The chain is built from TRBV29-1 and TRBJ2-7; TRBD2 aligns across 8 bases. After removal of 1 base from V and 8 bases from J, the junction contained 10 bases not matched to a gene. The germline V gene encodes CDR1 SQVTM and CDR2 ANQGSEA. The CDR3 is 14 residues long. The CDR3 region has the DNA TGCAGCGTTGAAGGGGGGACTGCGGGGGGCAAGCAGTACTTC. It codes for CSVEGGTAGGKQYF.

With regard to this clonotype: This sequence may be a read error, since a much larger clone differs from it by one base. The rearrangement links TRBV5-6 to TRBJ2-5; D gene unclear. Trimming cost V 0 bases and J 5 bases, with 11 bases left between them. CDR1 and CDR2 from the germline V gene are SGHDT and YYEEEE. CDR3 length: 14 amino acids. The CDR3 nucleotides read TGTGCCAGCAGCTTGGTCTGGGGATCGGAGACCCAGTACTTC. Translating it yields CASSLVWGSETQYF. The variable domain in full, with the rest retrieved from reference TRBV5-6 and TRBJ2-5, is DAGVTQSPTHLIKTRGQQVTLRCSPKSGHDTVSWYQQALGQGPQFIFQYYEEEERQRGNFPDRFSGHQFPNYSSELNVNALLLGDSALYLCASSLVWGSETQYFGPGTRLLVL.

This clonotype showed up just a few times. The chain recombines TRBV18 with TRBJ1-5; no reliable D call. Trimming stripped 3 bases from V and 6 bases from J, with 12 bases between. Looked up from germline, CDR1 is KGHSH and CDR2 is LQKENI. CDR3 size: 14 residues. The CDR3: CASSPARSAQPQHF. CDR3 in DNA: TGTGCCAGCTCACCGGCGAGGTCGGCTCAGCCCCAGCATTTT.

This clonotype was seen many times. The V call is TRBV21-1, the J call TRBJ2-3. TRBV21-1 is described as a pseudogene. The CDR3 has 15 amino acids. This CDR3 is CASSDRTTSTDTQYF. In DNA form, the CDR3 reads TGTGCCAGCAGCGACCGGACGACTTCCACAGATACGCAGTATTTT.

This clonotype was recorded many times. The J gene is TRBJ1-5, the V gene TRBV20-1; D is unresolved. Trimming removed 6 bases at V and 8 bases at J, with 14 bases between. Germline assignment: CDR1 DFQATT and CDR2 SNEGSKA (reference sequence). This CDR3 has 12 residues. This CDR3 reads CSARRAQEPQHF. As DNA, the CDR3 is TGCAGTGCCCGGCGCGCCCAGGAGCCCCAGCATTTT.

In this sample, this clonotype turned up a few times. The chain carries TRBV28 and TRBJ2-7; 10 bases match TRBD1. Looked up from germline, CDR1 is MDHEN and CDR2 is SYDVKM. The ends lost 6 bases at V and 6 bases at J; junction bases unmatched: 11. The CDR3 covers 15 residues. The CDR3 region is CASSLIIGQGGEQYF. CDR3 nucleotide sequence: TGTGCCAGCAGCCTCATTATAGGACAGGGGGGCGAGCAGTACTTC.

In this sample, this clonotype turned up many times. The rearrangement links TRBV6-2 or TRBV6-3 to TRBJ1-4, with D possibly matching TRBD1 (5 bases). This CDR3 spans 16 amino acids. Trimming cost V 4 bases and J 7 bases, with 19 bases left between them. CDR1 and CDR2 (germline): MNHEY, SVGEGT. DNA for the CDR3: TGTGCCAGCAGTTCCGGGTCCGCGACGACAGCTGAAAAACTGTTTTTT. It translates to CASSSGSATTAEKLFF.

In this sample, this clonotype turned up a few times. The CDR3: CSVVVRLAGGPFSKNIQYF. DNA of the CDR3: TGCAGCGTTGTGGTCAGACTAGCGGGAGGGCCGTTCTCCAAAAACATTCAGTACTTC. This chain links TRBV29-1 with TRBJ2-4, with 14 bases fitting TRBD2. Per germline, CDR1 SQVTM and CDR2 ANQGSEA. V dropped 4 bases and J dropped 2; count of bases not matched to a gene: 13. The CDR3 runs to 19 residues.

This clonotype came up many times. The chain employs TRBV29-1 and TRBJ2-3, with 9 bases that match TRBD2. Germline V CDR1 and CDR2: SQVTM, ANQGSEA. The V segment lost 3 bases and the J segment 5 bases; nucleotides outside the gene matches: 9. The CDR3 is made up of 15 amino acids. CDR3: CSVEYSGRRRDTQYF. CDR3 coding DNA: TGCAGCGTTGAGTATAGCGGGAGAAGGAGAGATACGCAGTATTTT.

Regarding this clonotype: This may stem from a read error, because a much larger clone lies one nucleotide away. The conserved phenylalanine or tryptophan is not found at the CDR3 terminus, so this likely reflects a read error. This chain joins TRBV29-1 and TRBJ2-5; D not resolved. The ends were cut back, 6 bases at V and 2 bases at J, with 13 bases in the middle. CDR1 is SQVTM, CDR2 ANQGSEA, per germline. The CDR3 is 13 residues long. The CDR3 protein is CSVPPLGQETQYS. CDR3 DNA: TGCAGCGTCCCCCCCTTAGGACAAGAGACCCAGTACTCC.

This clonotype was counted ten times or more. This rearrangement joins TRBV20-1 to TRBJ1-1, with 7 bases matching TRBD1. CDR1 and CDR2 from the germline V gene are DFQATT and SNEGSKA (reference sequence). Losses at the gene ends were 3 bases for V and 8 bases for J; bases not matched to a gene: 12. The CDR3 runs 14 residues. CDR3 nucleotide sequence: TGCAGTGCTAGGAAGGGGGCGGGGAGCCGGGAAGCTTTCTTT. It is translated as CSARKGAGSREAFF.